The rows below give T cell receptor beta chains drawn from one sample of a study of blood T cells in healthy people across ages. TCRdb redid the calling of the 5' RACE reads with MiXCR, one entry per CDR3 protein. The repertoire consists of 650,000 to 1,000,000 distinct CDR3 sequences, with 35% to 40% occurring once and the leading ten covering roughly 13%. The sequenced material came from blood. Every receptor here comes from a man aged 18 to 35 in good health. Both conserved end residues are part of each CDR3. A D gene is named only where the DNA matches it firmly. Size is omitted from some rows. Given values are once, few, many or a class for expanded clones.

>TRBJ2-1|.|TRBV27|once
CASSSTEYNEQFF
TGTGCCAGCAGTTCGACAGAATACAATGAGCAGTTCTTC
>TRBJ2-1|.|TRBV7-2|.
CASSSQGSKSSYNEQFF
TGTGCCAGCAGCTCCCAGGGGTCCAAGTCCTCCTACAATGAGCAGTTCTTC
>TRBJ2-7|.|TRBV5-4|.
CASSPRVTGGYEQYF
TGTGCCAGCAGCCCGCGGGTTACTGGAGGCTACGAGCAGTACTTC
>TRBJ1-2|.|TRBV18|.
CASSPSRDVDYGYTF
TGTGCCAGCTCACCTTCCCGGGACGTCGACTATGGCTACACCTTC
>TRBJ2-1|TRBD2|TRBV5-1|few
CASSLGGAGDYNEQFF
TGCGCCAGCAGCTTGGGAGGAGCGGGGGATTACAATGAGCAGTTCTTC
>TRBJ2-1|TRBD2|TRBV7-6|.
CASSLAVGGGYNEQFF
TGTGCCAGCAGCTTAGCGGTGGGCGGGGGGTACAATGAGCAGTTCTTC
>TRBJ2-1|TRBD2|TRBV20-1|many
CSANGLADYNEQFF
TGCAGTGCTAACGGACTAGCAGATTACAATGAGCAGTTCTTC
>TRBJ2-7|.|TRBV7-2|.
CASSLAGGTSSYEQYF
TGTGCCAGCAGCTTAGCGGGCGGGACCAGCTCCTACGAGCAGTACTTC
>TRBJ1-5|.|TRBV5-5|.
CASSLADSDQPQHF
TGTGCCAGCAGCTTAGCCGATAGCGATCAGCCCCAGCATTTT
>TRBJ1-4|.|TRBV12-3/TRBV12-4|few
CASSLSGGDEKLFF
TGTGCCAGCAGTTTAAGCGGGGGGGATGAAAAACTGTTTTTT
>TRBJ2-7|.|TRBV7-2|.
CASSVDMATYEQYF
TGTGCCAGCAGCGTAGATATGGCTACCTACGAGCAGTACTTC
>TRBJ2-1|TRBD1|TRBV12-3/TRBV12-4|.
CASSMSRTGVPNEQFF
TGTGCCAGCAGTATGAGCCGGACAGGGGTTCCCAATGAGCAGTTCTTC
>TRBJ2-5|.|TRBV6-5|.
CASRSPGYRSYF
TGTGCCAGCAGGTCCCCCGGCTACCGATCGTACTTC
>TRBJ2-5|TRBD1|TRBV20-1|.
CSARAAQGWEETQYF
TGCAGTGCTAGAGCTGCACAGGGGTGGGAAGAGACCCAGTACTTC
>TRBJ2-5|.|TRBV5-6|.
CASSLFQESETQYF
TGTGCCAGCAGCTTGTTCCAAGAGAGTGAGACCCAGTACTTC
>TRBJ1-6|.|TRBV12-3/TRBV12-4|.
CASRPSRGVTPLHF
TGTGCCAGCAGGCCTAGCCGGGGGGTAACACCCCTCCACTTT
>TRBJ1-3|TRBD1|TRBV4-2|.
CASSRAGGMNTIYF
TGTGCCAGCAGCCGAGCAGGGGGGATGAACACCATATATTTT
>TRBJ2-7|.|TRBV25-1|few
CASSEAAGPYEQYF
TGTGCCAGCAGTGAGGCGGCAGGGCCCTACGAGCAGTACTTC
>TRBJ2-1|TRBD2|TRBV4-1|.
CASSHQLAGSYNEQFF
TGCGCCAGCAGCCACCAACTAGCGGGGTCCTACAATGAGCAGTTCTTC
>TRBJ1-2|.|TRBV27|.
CASSLSSGGYGYTF
TGTGCCAGCAGTTTATCGTCAGGTGGCTATGGCTACACCTTC
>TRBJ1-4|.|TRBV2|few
CASRGAGGEKLFF
TGTGCCAGCAGGGGAGCCGGTGGCGAAAAACTGTTTTTT
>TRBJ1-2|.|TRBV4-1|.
CASSKVRQVYGYTF
TGCGCCAGCAGCAAAGTTCGACAGGTTTATGGCTACACCTTC
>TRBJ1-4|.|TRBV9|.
CASSLAPNEKLFF
TGTGCCAGCAGCCTGGCCCCTAATGAAAAACTGTTTTTT
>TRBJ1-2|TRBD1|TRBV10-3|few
CALGTGATF
TGTGCCCTCGGGACAGGGGCCACCTTC
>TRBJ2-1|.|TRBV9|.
CASSGFREETQFF
TGTGCCAGCAGCGGCTTCCGTGAAGAGACCCAGTTCTTC
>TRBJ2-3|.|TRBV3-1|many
CASSPARSTDTQYF
TGTGCCAGCAGCCCCGCGCGAAGCACAGATACGCAGTATTTT
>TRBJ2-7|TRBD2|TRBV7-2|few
CASSSRTPRIGGSSYEQYF
TGTGCCAGCAGCTCCCGGACACCTCGGATCGGGGGGTCCTCCTACGAGCAGTACTTC
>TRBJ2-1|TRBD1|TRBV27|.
CASRRRTGGYEQFF
TGTGCCAGCAGGCGCCGGACAGGGGGCTACGAGCAGTTCTTC